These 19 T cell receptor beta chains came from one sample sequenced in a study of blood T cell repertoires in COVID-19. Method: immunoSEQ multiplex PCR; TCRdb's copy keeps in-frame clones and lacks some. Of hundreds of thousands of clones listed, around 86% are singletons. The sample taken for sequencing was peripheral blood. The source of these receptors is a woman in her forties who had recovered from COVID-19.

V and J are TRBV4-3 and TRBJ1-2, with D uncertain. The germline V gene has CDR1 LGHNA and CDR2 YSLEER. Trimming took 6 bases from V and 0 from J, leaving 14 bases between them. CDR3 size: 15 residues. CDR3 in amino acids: CASRREQAANYGYTF. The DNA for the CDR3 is TGCGCCAGCAGAAGGGAGCAGGCCGCTAACTATGGCTACACCTTC.

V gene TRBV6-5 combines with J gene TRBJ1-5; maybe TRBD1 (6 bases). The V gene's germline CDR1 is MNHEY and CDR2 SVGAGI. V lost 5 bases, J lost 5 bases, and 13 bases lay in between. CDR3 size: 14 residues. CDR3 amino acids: CASSTEGGHQPQHF. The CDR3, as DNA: TGTGCCAGCAGTACCGAGGGGGGGCATCAGCCCCAGCATTTT.

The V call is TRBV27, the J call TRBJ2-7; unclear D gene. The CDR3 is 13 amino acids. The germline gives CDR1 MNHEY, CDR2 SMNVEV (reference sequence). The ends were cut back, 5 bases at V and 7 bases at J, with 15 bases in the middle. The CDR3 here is CASSLLMRREQYF. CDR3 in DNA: TGTGCCAGCAGTCTACTGATGCGCCGGGAGCAGTACTTC.

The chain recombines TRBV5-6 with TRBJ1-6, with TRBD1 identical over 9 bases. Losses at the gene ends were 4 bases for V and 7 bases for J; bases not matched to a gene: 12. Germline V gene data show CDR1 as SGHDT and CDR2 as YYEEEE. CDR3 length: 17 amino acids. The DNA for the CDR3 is TGTGCCAGCAGCACTATACAGGGGGCGGGATGGAATTCACCCCTCCACTTT. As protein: CASSTIQGAGWNSPLHF.

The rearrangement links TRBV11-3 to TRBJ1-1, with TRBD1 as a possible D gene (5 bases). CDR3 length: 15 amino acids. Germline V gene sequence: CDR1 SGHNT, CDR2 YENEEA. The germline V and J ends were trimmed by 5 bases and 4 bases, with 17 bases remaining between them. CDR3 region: CASSPGGFDRTEAFF. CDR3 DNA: TGTGCCAGCAGCCCGGGGGGTTTCGATCGCACTGAAGCTTTCTTT.

The CDR3 protein is CASIGPRMGEQYF. CDR3 DNA sequence: TGTGCCAGCATTGGGCCACGAATGGGCGAGCAGTACTTC. This chain links TRBV27 with TRBJ2-7; D remains unclear. The CDR3 length is 13 residues. Trimming cost V 7 bases and J 6 bases, with 16 bases left between them. From germline, CDR1 is MNHEY and CDR2 SMNVEV (reference sequence).

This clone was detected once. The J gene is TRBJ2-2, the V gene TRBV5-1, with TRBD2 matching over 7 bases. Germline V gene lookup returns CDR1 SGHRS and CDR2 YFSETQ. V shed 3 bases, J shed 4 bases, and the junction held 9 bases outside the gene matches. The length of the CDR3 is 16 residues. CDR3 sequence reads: CASSSLAGLGTGELFF. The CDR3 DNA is TGCGCCAGCAGCTCCTTAGCGGGTTTGGGCACCGGGGAGCTGTTTTTT.

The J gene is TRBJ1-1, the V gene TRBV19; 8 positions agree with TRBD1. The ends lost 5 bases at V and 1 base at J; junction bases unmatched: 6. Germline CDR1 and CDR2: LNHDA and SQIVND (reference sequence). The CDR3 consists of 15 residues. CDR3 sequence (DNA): TGTGCCAGTAGTCGCCACAGGGGGGAGAACACTGAAGCTTTCTTT. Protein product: CASSRHRGENTEAFF.

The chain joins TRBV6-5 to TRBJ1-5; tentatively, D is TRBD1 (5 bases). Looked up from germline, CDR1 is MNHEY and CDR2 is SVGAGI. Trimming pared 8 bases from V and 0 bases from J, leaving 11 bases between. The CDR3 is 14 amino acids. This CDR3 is CASHGGYSNQPQHF. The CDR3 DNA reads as TGTGCCAGCCACGGGGGGTATAGCAATCAGCCCCAGCATTTT.

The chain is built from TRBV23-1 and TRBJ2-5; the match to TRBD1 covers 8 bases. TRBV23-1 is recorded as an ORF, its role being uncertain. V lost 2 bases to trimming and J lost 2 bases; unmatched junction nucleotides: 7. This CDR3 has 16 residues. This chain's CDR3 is CASSQKDRGLQETQYF. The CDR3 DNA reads TGCGCCAGCAGTCAAAAAGACAGGGGTCTACAAGAGACCCAGTACTTC.

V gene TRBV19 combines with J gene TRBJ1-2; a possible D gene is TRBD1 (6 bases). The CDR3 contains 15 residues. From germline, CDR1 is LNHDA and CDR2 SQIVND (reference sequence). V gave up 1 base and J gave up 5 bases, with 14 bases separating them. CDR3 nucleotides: TGTGCCAGTAGTATAGGGGCGGGGGCGGTTTATGGCTACACCTTC. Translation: CASSIGAGAVYGYTF.

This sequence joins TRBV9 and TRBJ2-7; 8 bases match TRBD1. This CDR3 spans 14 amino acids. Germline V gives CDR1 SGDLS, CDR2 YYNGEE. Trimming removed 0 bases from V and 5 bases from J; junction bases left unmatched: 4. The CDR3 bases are TGTGCCAGCAGCGTAGGGCAGGGGGCCCACGAGCAGTACTTC. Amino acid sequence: CASSVGQGAHEQYF.

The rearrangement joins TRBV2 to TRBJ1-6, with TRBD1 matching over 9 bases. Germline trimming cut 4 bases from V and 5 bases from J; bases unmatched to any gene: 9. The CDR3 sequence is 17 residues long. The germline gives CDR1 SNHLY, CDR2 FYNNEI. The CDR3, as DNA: TGTGCCAGCAGTGCAGGAGGACAGGGGAGAAATAATTCACCCCTCCACTTT. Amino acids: CASSAGGQGRNNSPLHF.

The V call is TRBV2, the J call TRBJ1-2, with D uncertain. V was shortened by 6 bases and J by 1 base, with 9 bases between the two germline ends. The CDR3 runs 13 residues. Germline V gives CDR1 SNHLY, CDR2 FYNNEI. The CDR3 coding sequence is TGTGCCAGCAGCCGGGAAGATAACTATGGCTACACCTTC. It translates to CASSREDNYGYTF.

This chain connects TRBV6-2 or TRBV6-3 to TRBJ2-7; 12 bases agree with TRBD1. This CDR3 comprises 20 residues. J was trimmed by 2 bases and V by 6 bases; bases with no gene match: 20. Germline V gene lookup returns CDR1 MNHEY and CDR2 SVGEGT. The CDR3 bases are TGTGCCAGCAGCCGTTCCGAACCGGGACAGGGGGCCGGCTACACCTACGAGCAGTACTTC. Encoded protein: CASSRSEPGQGAGYTYEQYF.

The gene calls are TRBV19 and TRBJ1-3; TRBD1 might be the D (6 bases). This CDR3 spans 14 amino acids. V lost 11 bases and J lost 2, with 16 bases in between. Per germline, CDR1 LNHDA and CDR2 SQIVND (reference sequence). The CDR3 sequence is CASFGGATGNTIYF. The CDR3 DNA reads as TGTGCCTCCTTTGGGGGGGCTACTGGAAACACCATATATTTT.

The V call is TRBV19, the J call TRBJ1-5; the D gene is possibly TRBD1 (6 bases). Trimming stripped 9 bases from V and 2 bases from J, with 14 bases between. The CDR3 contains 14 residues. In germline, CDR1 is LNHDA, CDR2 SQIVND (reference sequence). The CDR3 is CASRTDWGNQPQHF. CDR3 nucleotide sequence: TGTGCCAGCAGGACAGACTGGGGCAATCAGCCCCAGCATTTT.

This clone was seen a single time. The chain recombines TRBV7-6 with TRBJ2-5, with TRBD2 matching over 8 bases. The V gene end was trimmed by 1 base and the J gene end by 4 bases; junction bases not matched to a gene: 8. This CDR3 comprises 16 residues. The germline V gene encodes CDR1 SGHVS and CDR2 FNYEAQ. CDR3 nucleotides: TGTGCCAGCAGCTTAGTTTGGCGGGGGGCGGCAGAGACCCAGTACTTC. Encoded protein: CASSLVWRGAAETQYF.

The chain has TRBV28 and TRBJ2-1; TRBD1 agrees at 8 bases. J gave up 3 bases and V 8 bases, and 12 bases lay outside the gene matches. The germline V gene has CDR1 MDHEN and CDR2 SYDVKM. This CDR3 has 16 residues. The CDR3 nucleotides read TGTGCCAGCCGAGGACAGGGAGGTGGGGACTACAATGAGCAGTTCTTC. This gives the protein CASRGQGGGDYNEQFF.